Detailed here is one T cell receptor beta chain. Profiling relied on immunoSEQ multiplex PCR, and the TCRdb table lists in-frame clones only, not all of them. This sample has a few million clones; around 93% occur once, and the top ten carry approximately 0.4%. The sample belongs to a study of shared clonotypes between healthy human individuals. Among the donors, all were Caucasian adults who lived in Nashville, Tennessee. CD4+ cells underwent separation, giving CD45RA+ naive and CD45RA-negative memory subsets. V trimming: 5 bases; J trimming: 6 bases; junction bases outside the gene matches: 8. This CDR3 is built from 14 residues. CDR1 and CDR2 from the germline V gene are LNHDA and SQIVND (reference sequence).

Specimen: naive CD4+ T cells from PBMCs. The subset is: CD45RA+ positively selected. The gene calls are TRBV19 and TRBJ2-7; 9 bases align to TRBD1. The receptor was derived from a man between 18 and 29 years old in good health. Some clones in this sample may be carry-over from other donors' samples. CDR3 region: CASSPKRTGAEQYF. As DNA, the CDR3 is TGTGCCAGTAGTCCAAAACGGACAGGGGCCGAGCAGTACTTC.